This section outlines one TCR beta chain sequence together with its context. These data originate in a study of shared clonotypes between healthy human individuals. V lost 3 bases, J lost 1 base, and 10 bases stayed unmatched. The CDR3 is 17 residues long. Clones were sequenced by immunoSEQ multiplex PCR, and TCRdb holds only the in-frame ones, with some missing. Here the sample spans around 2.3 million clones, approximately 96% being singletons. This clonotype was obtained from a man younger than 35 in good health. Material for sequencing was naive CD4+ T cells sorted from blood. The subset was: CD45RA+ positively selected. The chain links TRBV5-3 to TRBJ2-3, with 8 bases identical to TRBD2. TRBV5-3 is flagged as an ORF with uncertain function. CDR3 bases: TGTGCCAGAAGCTCCACAATAGCGGGGAAGTGCACAGATACGCAGTATTTT. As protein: CARSSTIAGKCTDTQYF.